The rows below give T cell receptor beta chains drawn from one sample of a study of T-cell reconstitution after alpha-beta-depleted transplantation in children. TCRdb passed the PCR reads through MiXCR, listing each CDR3 protein once. The data contain roughly 280,000 distinct CDR3 sequences, roughly 10% of them seen just once; the ten biggest clones take up 23%. The specimen comprised peripheral blood, sampled 180 days after TCRalphabeta/CD19-depleted stem cell transplant. The receptor source for this set is a male patient between 2 and 10 years old who had a stem cell transplant for chronic granulomatous disease, so the T cells may come from the graft donor. The CDR3 runs from the conserved cysteine through the conserved F or W. D genes are given only for firm matches. Only some rows state a clone size, as once, few, many or a class for expanded clones.

clone_size cdr3_length j_call v_call d_call cdr3_aa cdr3_nt
many 19 TRBJ2-2 TRBV11-2 - CASSLVGFRMPITPGELFF TGTGCCAGCAGCTTAGTGGGCTTTCGGATGCCGATCACGCCCGGGGAGCTGTTTTTT
many 13 TRBJ2-5 TRBV30 - CAWSEDGGETQYF TGTGCCTGGAGTGAGGATGGGGGAGAGACCCAGTACTTC
- 14 TRBJ2-7 TRBV13 - CASSLGGNTYEQYF TGTGCCAGCAGCTTAGGCGGGAATACCTACGAGCAGTACTTC
many 14 TRBJ2-7 TRBV20-1 TRBD1 CSARILDRGHEQYF TGCAGTGCTAGAATACTCGACAGGGGACACGAGCAGTACTTC
many 12 TRBJ2-5 TRBV7-6 - CASSLYSDPQYF TGTGCCAGCAGCTTATACAGCGACCCCCAGTACTTC
many 14 TRBJ2-1 TRBV7-3 - CASSLGGANNEQFF TGTGCCAGCAGCTTAGGCGGGGCTAACAATGAGCAGTTCTTC
many 15 TRBJ2-3 TRBV7-9 - CASSLFSDPTDTQYF TGTGCCAGCAGCTTATTTTCGGACCCCACAGATACGCAGTATTTT
- 15 TRBJ2-3 TRBV5-4 TRBD2 CASRIAGGLTDTQYF TGTGCCAGCAGAATAGCGGGAGGGTTGACAGATACGCAGTATTTT
- 13 TRBJ2-1 TRBV30 - CAWSSNTRVEQFF TGTGCCTGGAGTTCTAACACCCGGGTAGAGCAGTTCTTC
many 14 TRBJ2-7 TRBV20-1 TRBD2 CSASSSGNTYEQYF TGCAGTGCTAGTTCCAGCGGGAATACCTACGAGCAGTACTTC
- 17 TRBJ2-1 TRBV6-2/TRBV6-3 TRBD1 CASSYQPGQGGRNEKFF TGTGCCAGCAGTTACCAACCGGGACAGGGAGGAAGAAATGAGAAGTTCTTC
many 16 TRBJ2-1 TRBV7-7 - CASSLFSGGAYNEQFF TGTGCTAGCAGCCTTTTTTCAGGGGGGGCCTACAATGAGCAGTTCTTC
many 15 TRBJ2-7 TRBV20-1 - CSARVGSFTSYEQYF TGCAGTGCTAGGGTCGGGTCCTTCACCTCCTACGAGCAGTACTTC
many 13 TRBJ1-2 TRBV20-1 TRBD1 CSARGQGDQGYTF TGCAGTGCTAGGGGACAGGGGGATCAAGGCTACACCTTC
- 11 TRBJ1-2 TRBV6-6 TRBD1 CAALTGDGYTF TGTGCCGCGCTTACAGGGGACGGCTACACCTTC
many 16 TRBJ2-7 TRBV5-5 TRBD2 CASSFKREAYSYEQYF TGTGCCAGCAGCTTCAAGCGGGAGGCGTACTCCTACGAGCAGTACTTC
many 11 TRBJ2-5 TRBV12-3/TRBV12-4 - CASGVLATQYF TGTGCCAGTGGGGTATTGGCGACCCAGTACTTC
many 18 TRBJ1-6 TRBV6-5 - CASSYVGGLPAHNSPLHF TGTGCCAGCAGTTACGTGGGGGGGCTCCCGGCGCATAATTCACCCCTCCACTTT
many 16 TRBJ2-3 TRBV6-2/TRBV6-3 TRBD2 CASSFQRGAPRDTQYF TGTGCCAGCAGTTTTCAGCGGGGGGCCCCGCGGGATACGCAGTATTTT
few 16 TRBJ2-4 TRBV6-5 - CASSSLGPLAKNIQYF TGTGCCAGCAGTTCTCTTGGGCCTCTAGCCAAAAACATTCAGTACTTC
few 15 TRBJ1-1 TRBV14 - CASSHAHGRETEAFF TGTGCCAGCAGCCACGCCCACGGGCGAGAAACTGAAGCTTTCTTT
many 16 TRBJ2-1 TRBV29-1 TRBD2 CSVEVTSGTYYNEQFF TGCAGCGTTGAAGTTACTAGCGGGACGTACTACAATGAGCAGTTCTTC
many 16 TRBJ2-7 TRBV18 - CASSPLASNEVYEQYF TGTGCCAGCTCACCACTCGCTAGTAACGAGGTTTACGAGCAGTACTTC
many 16 TRBJ2-3 TRBV19 - CASSTPDLTGTDTQYF TGTGCCAGTAGTACTCCGGACTTAACTGGGACAGATACGCAGTATTTT
once 19 TRBJ2-1 TRBV12-3/TRBV12-4 TRBD2 CACKLPRASGGYSYNEQFF TGTGCCTGCAAATTACCCAGAGCTAGCGGGGGTTACTCCTACAATGAGCAGTTCTTC
many 16 TRBJ2-3 TRBV18 - CASSPPGHPNTDTQYF TGTGCCAGCTCACCACCTGGACACCCAAACACAGATACGCAGTATTTT
many 15 TRBJ1-2 TRBV9 - CASSVELGTNYGYTF TGTGCCAGCAGCGTAGAATTGGGCACAAACTATGGCTACACCTTC
many 15 TRBJ1-4 TRBV4-3 TRBD1 CASSQQGGTNEKLFF TGCGCCAGCAGCCAGCAGGGGGGAACTAATGAAAAACTGTTTTTT
many 15 TRBJ2-3 TRBV6-2/TRBV6-3 TRBD1 CASIDPGTAFYTQYF TGTGCCAGCATCGATCCCGGGACAGCGTTTTATACGCAGTATTTT
many 15 TRBJ2-7 TRBV28 TRBD2 CASSITSGSMNEQYF TGTGCCAGCAGTATCACTAGCGGGAGTATGAACGAGCAGTACTTC